These T cell receptor beta chains were read from a single sample in a study of TIL therapy for anti-PD-1-resistant metastatic lung cancer. Assay: immunoSEQ multiplex PCR; the TCRdb copy retains only in-frame clones and omits some. The table records just over 45,000 clones, roughly 85% of them present only once. Source: blood, taken at baseline. These receptors were obtained from a man in his 70s with non-small cell lung cancer. Each CDR3 is given with its conserved first and last residue. Fields, in order: D gene, CDR3 length, J gene, clone size, V gene, CDR3 DNA, CDR3 protein. A D gene is named only where the DNA matches it firmly. The size entry is marked missing in some rows and otherwise reads once, few, many or a size class.

D: TRBD2
length: 16
J: TRBJ2-3
size: -
V: TRBV9
DNA: TGTGCCAGCAGCGTAGAACCTCTAGCGGCCACAGATACGCAGTATTTT
CDR3: CASSVEPLAATDTQYF

D: -
length: 16
J: TRBJ2-7
size: -
V: TRBV27
DNA: TGTGCCAGCGGGTCCCTGCGCGGGGTTCGCCCCTACGAGCAGTACTTC
CDR3: CASGSLRGVRPYEQYF

D: -
length: 13
J: TRBJ1-6
size: few
V: TRBV7-2
DNA: TGTGCCAGCAGCTCCCGTGGGGGTTCACCCCTCCACTTT
CDR3: CASSSRGGSPLHF

D: -
length: 12
J: TRBJ2-3
size: -
V: TRBV15
DNA: TGTGCCACCAGCAGAGATCTTAATACGCAGTATTTT
CDR3: CATSRDLNTQYF

D: -
length: 16
J: TRBJ2-2
size: once
V: TRBV5-6
DNA: TGTGCCAGCAGCTTAACACAGGGAGCGAACACCGGGGAGCTGTTTTTT
CDR3: CASSLTQGANTGELFF

D: -
length: 15
J: TRBJ1-1
size: -
V: TRBV18
DNA: TGTGCCAGCTCACCATTGGGGGCCTTGGGCACTGAAGCTTTCTTT
CDR3: CASSPLGALGTEAFF

D: -
length: 15
J: TRBJ2-5
size: -
V: TRBV28
DNA: TGTGCCAGCAGTCCCCCGGGACTGGAAAAAGAGACCCAGTACTTC
CDR3: CASSPPGLEKETQYF

D: -
length: 15
J: TRBJ2-7
size: -
V: TRBV11-2
DNA: TGTGCCAGCAGCGTCCTTGGGGGGGCCACCTACGAGCAGTACTTC
CDR3: CASSVLGGATYEQYF

D: -
length: 15
J: TRBJ1-2
size: -
V: TRBV19
DNA: TGTGCCAGTAGTATAGGGGCAGCTTACAACTATGGCTACACCTTC
CDR3: CASSIGAAYNYGYTF

D: TRBD1
length: 18
J: TRBJ2-1
size: -
V: TRBV4-3
DNA: TGCGCCAGCAGCCAAGATACTGTGGACAGGGGGCCGCACAATGAGCAGTTCTTC
CDR3: CASSQDTVDRGPHNEQFF

D: -
length: 13
J: TRBJ1-2
size: few
V: TRBV9
DNA: TGTGCCAGCAGCCCTTTGGTGGACTATGGCTACACCTTC
CDR3: CASSPLVDYGYTF

D: -
length: 13
J: TRBJ2-5
size: -
V: TRBV19
DNA: TGTGCCAGTAGTATCCGAGGGCAAGAGACCCAGTACTTC
CDR3: CASSIRGQETQYF

D: TRBD1
length: 18
J: TRBJ2-1
size: -
V: TRBV9
DNA: TGTGCCAGCAGCGTCCGGGACAGGGGGTATACCTCCTACAATGAGCAGTTCTTC
CDR3: CASSVRDRGYTSYNEQFF

D: TRBD1
length: 13
J: TRBJ1-2
size: -
V: TRBV10-2
DNA: TGCGCCAGCACCCAGGGGGCGAACTATGGCTACACCTTC
CDR3: CASTQGANYGYTF

D: -
length: 13
J: TRBJ2-7
size: few
V: TRBV7-3
DNA: TGTGCCAGCAGCAGACAACAGGGCTCCGAGCAGTACTTC
CDR3: CASSRQQGSEQYF